This T cell receptor beta chain came from a study of response to subunit inactivated influenza vaccine (dated by TCRdb to between 2018 and 2020). Looking at the study overall: Deep quantitative T cell receptor repertoire profiling was used in the study to track responses to a trivalent subunit inactivated influenza vaccine. Overall study outcomes, separate from this receptor: The authors suggested that each seasonal influenza vaccination may recruit only a limited number of new T cells.

According to the germline V gene (reference sequence), CDR1 reads DFQATT and CDR2 reads SNEGSKA. Trimming takes 3 bases from V and 0 bases from J, and the germline ends sit 9 bases apart. Counted from cysteine to phenylalanine, this CDR3 has 13 amino acids. The retained sequence is limited to the CDR3, 39 bases, with the frame set at the first base. Library preparation was by RT-PCR. Instrument used: Illumina HiSeq 2500. TCRdb redid the processing of the public reads, applying fastp at Q25 and MiXCR, and retained in-frame beta chains. Rows merge per CDR3 protein into single entries with the most common DNA and genes. A total of 500,000 to 600,000 distinct CDR3 sequences appear in this sample, about 8% of them only once. 13% of the sample is held by the ten biggest clonotypes. This clonotype showed up many times. The antigen this receptor binds is unknown. Base qualities are not provided; no much larger clone lies one nucleotide away.

The chain is encoded by TRBV20-1 joined to TRBJ2-7; the D gene is perhaps TRBD1 or TRBD2, each of them matching over 6 bases. Sequencing used PBMCs from blood, obtained around 2 years after vaccination. The TCR originated in a man aged 50 to 69 who received an inactivated influenza vaccine. Donor details come from another sample of the same person, matched by shared clones. Here is the DNA: TGCAGTGCTAGCGGGGGCCACTCCTACGAGCAGTACTTC. It codes for CSASGGHSYEQYF.